These T cell receptor beta chains were read from a single sample in a study of technical replicates of blood from several donors. Assay: immunoSEQ multiplex PCR; the TCRdb copy retains only in-frame clones and omits some. The sample includes 55,000 to 75,000 clones, about 92% of them seen just once. The sequencing input was T cells isolated from PBMCs. Source of these receptors: a human donor in good health. The CDR3 runs from the conserved cysteine through the conserved F or W. Fields, in order: clone size, J gene, V gene, D gene, CDR3 DNA, CDR3 protein. The D gene is left open where the match is weak. Only some rows state a clone size, as once, few, many or a class for expanded clones.

NA | TRBJ2-2 | TRBV5-1 | TRBD2 | TGCGCCAGCAGCGGACTAGCGGGAGGGGGAACCGGGGAGCTGTTTTTT | CASSGLAGGGTGELFF
NA | TRBJ2-7 | TRBV27 | TRBD1 | TGTGCCAGCAGGGGACAGTCAGACGAGCAGTACTTC | CASRGQSDEQYF
NA | TRBJ2-1 | TRBV11-2 | NA | TGTGCCAGCAGCTTGTGGGCGTCCAATAATGAGCAGTTCTTC | CASSLWASNNEQFF
NA | TRBJ2-7 | TRBV29-1 | NA | TGCAGCGTGGAAAGGGTTACGGGACATTCGGTTCCCTACGAGCAGTACTTC | CSVERVTGHSVPYEQYF
NA | TRBJ2-7 | TRBV4-1 | TRBD2 | TGCGCCAGCAGCCAAGATTATAATCTGGTAGCGGGAGGGTACGAGCAGTACTTC | CASSQDYNLVAGGYEQYF
NA | TRBJ2-1 | TRBV2 | TRBD2 | TGTGCCAGCAGGAGACTAGCGGCCTTTGGTGAGCAGTTCTTC | CASRRLAAFGEQFF
NA | TRBJ1-2 | TRBV27 | NA | TGTGCCAGCAGTTTACTCCCGCCGACGGGATACACCTTC | CASSLLPPTGYTF
NA | TRBJ2-1 | TRBV11-2 | NA | TGTGCCAGCAGCCCAATGCTAGTGGACAATGAGCAGTTCTTC | CASSPMLVDNEQFF
NA | TRBJ1-2 | TRBV25-1 | NA | TGTGCCAGCAGTGACTCAGGCTTGATCGGCTACACCTTC | CASSDSGLIGYTF
NA | TRBJ2-7 | TRBV27 | TRBD2 | TGTGCCAGCAGTTTAATGGGACTAGCTAGCGAGCAGTACTTC | CASSLMGLASEQYF
NA | TRBJ2-3 | TRBV5-1 | TRBD2 | TGCGCCAGCAGCCCGTTAACTAGCGGGAGGCTTATCAGCACAGATACGCAGTATTTT | CASSPLTSGRLISTDTQYF
NA | TRBJ1-5 | TRBV28 | TRBD1 | TGTGCCAGCAGCCGGGGACAGGCGAATCAGCCCCAGCATTTT | CASSRGQANQPQHF
few | TRBJ1-1 | TRBV20-1 | NA | TGCAGTGCTAGAAGGGGGGAAGCTTTCTTT | CSARRGEAFF
NA | TRBJ2-1 | TRBV7-3 | NA | TGTGCCAGCAGCCCCATCGCGGCTTCCTACAATGAGCAGTTCTTC | CASSPIAASYNEQFF
NA | TRBJ2-3 | TRBV7-3 | NA | TGTGCCAGCAGCTTATCGGTTTCAGATACGCAGTATTTT | CASSLSVSDTQYF
NA | TRBJ1-4 | TRBV5-1 | TRBD1 | TGCGCCAGCAGCTGGGGGACAGGGCAAACTGAAAAACTGTTTTTT | CASSWGTGQTEKLFF
NA | TRBJ1-1 | TRBV7-2 | TRBD1 | TGTGCCAGCAGCCCAGGGGGCGGGAAAGGAAACACTGAAGCTTTCTTT | CASSPGGGKGNTEAFF
NA | TRBJ1-1 | TRBV12-5 | NA | TGTGCTAGTGGTTTGGTAGTCGGAGCAGGGCCCCCTGAAGCTTTCTTT | CASGLVVGAGPPEAFF
NA | TRBJ2-7 | TRBV6-5 | TRBD2 | TGTGCCAGCATTTCGCGGGAGGCCGGAGCCTACGAGCAGTACTTC | CASISREAGAYEQYF
NA | TRBJ1-1 | TRBV7-3 | NA | TGTGCCAGCAGCTTACAGGGGTACACTGAAGCTTTCTTT | CASSLQGYTEAFF
NA | TRBJ2-7 | TRBV13 | NA | TGTGCCAGCAGCTATACCCCACAGAGCTCCTACGAGCAGTACTTC | CASSYTPQSSYEQYF
NA | TRBJ1-2 | TRBV19 | NA | TGTGCCAGTAGGGGGAGGGAGAAGGATGGCTACACCTTC | CASRGREKDGYTF
NA | TRBJ1-4 | TRBV5-6 | NA | TGTGCCAGCAGCGCGGAGGGTAATGAAAAACTGTTTTTT | CASSAEGNEKLFF
NA | TRBJ1-5 | TRBV7-9 | TRBD1 | TGTGCCAGCAGTCCGGACAGGGCGAAGCCCCAGCATTTT | CASSPDRAKPQHF
NA | TRBJ2-1 | TRBV27 | TRBD2 | TGTGCCAGCAGTTTAATTCTAGCGGGAGGTATAAATGAGCAGTTCTTC | CASSLILAGGINEQFF